Below are 7 T cell receptor beta chains sequenced from a single sample in a study of CD8+ T cells in alopecia areata. Following RNA extraction, reverse transcription yielded cDNA that acted as the sequencing template. The method was immunoSEQ multiplex PCR; TCRdb's version includes in-frame clones alone and lacks a portion of them. The sample carries about 180,000 clones, 63% recorded once. Here the sequenced sample was CD4+ T cells sorted from blood, taken at week 0. The receptors come from a human donor with alopecia areata.

This clone occurred a few times. The chain uses TRBV30 and TRBJ1-5; 7 bases map to TRBD1. The CDR3 spans 12 residues. Trimming removed 5 bases from V and 6 bases from J; junction bases left unmatched: 4. Germline CDR1 reads GTSNPN; CDR2 reads SVGIG (reference sequence). CDR3 sequence: CAWSGGGQPQHF. Here the CDR3 DNA reads TGTGCCTGGTCAGGGGGGGGTCAGCCCCAGCATTTT.

The chain carries TRBV5-6 and TRBJ1-2; TRBD1 matches at 7 bases. The CDR3 is made up of 16 amino acids. Germline V gives CDR1 SGHDT, CDR2 YYEEEE. V lost 6 bases, J lost 1 base, and 12 bases stayed unmatched. CDR3 loop: CASTEIGGGGNYGYTF. In DNA, the CDR3 is TGTGCCAGCACCGAAATAGGAGGGGGCGGTAACTATGGCTACACCTTC.

The gene calls are TRBV29-1 and TRBJ1-1; a weak D match, TRBD1 (5 bases). V lost 4 bases and J 2 bases, leaving 11 bases between the germline ends. The CDR3 has 13 amino acids. Germline V CDR1 and CDR2: SQVTM, ANQGSEA. The CDR3 coding sequence is TGCAGCGTTGGGGGACTATCTAACACTGAAGCTTTCTTT. This translates into CSVGGLSNTEAFF.

This clone occurred a few times. The CDR3 coding sequence is TGCAGCGTCCTGACTCGGACTAGCGGGGGTATCCATGAGCAGTTCTTC. Translating it yields CSVLTRTSGGIHEQFF. The J gene is TRBJ2-1, the V gene TRBV29-1, with TRBD2 identical over 13 bases. The CDR3 consists of 16 residues. Germline values: CDR1 SQVTM, CDR2 ANQGSEA. V shed 6 bases and J 8 bases; nucleotides not matched to a gene: 13.

The table lists this clone with a few counts. The rearrangement uses TRBV20-1 and TRBJ1-2; D is perhaps TRBD1 (5 bases). Germline CDR1 and CDR2: DFQATT and SNEGSKA (reference sequence). This CDR3 is built from 11 residues. V was cut by 4 bases and J by 8 bases, with 11 bases left in between. The CDR3 spells CSAILWDGYTF. The DNA for the CDR3 is TGCAGTGCTATCCTTTGGGACGGCTACACCTTC.

The J gene is TRBJ1-2, the V gene TRBV27; 9 positions agree with TRBD1. Germline V gene sequence: CDR1 MNHEY, CDR2 SMNVEV (reference sequence). The V gene end was trimmed by 6 bases and the J gene end by 3 bases; junction bases not matched to a gene: 14. The length of the CDR3 is 17 residues. In nucleotides, the CDR3 is TGTGCCAGCAGCCAACATACATTGGGACAGGGCCACTATGGCTACACCTTC. Protein product: CASSQHTLGQGHYGYTF.

This sequence joins TRBV5-8 and TRBJ2-7; D unclear. Trimming left V 4 bases short and J 4 bases short, with 9 bases between. Germline values: CDR1 SGHTS, CDR2 YDEGEE. CDR3 length: 12 amino acids. The CDR3 protein is CASSPTVYEQYF. CDR3 DNA: TGTGCCAGCAGCCCGACTGTATACGAGCAGTACTTC.